Listed below are T cell receptor beta chains from one sample, sequenced in a study of graft-versus-host responses after intestinal transplantation. Sequencing used immunoSEQ multiplex PCR; TCRdb keeps in-frame clones, though not all of them. Seen here are some 7,000 clones, 68% observed once, and the top ten hold 4.5% to 5.5%. Sequencing was performed on ileum tissue, taken less than 60 days after transplant. These receptors originate from a human patient who received an intestinal transplant, so some T cells may come from the graft donor. The CDR3 runs from the conserved cysteine through the conserved F or W. A D gene is named only where the DNA matches it firmly.

CAWGGTGLGTGELFF,TRBV30,.,TRBJ2-2
CASSLFREYF,TRBV5-8,.,TRBJ2-3
CASEFYTKGPGTGTEAFF,TRBV28,.,TRBJ1-1
CASRLDSYNSPLHF,TRBV6-4,.,TRBJ1-6
CASTNFPATGLLGYTF,TRBV28,TRBD1,TRBJ1-2
CASSPGLAPAKNIQYF,TRBV7-6,TRBD2,TRBJ2-4
CASRPQGGAGEKLFF,TRBV6-4,TRBD1,TRBJ1-4
CSVDFGEGGGNGYTF,TRBV29-1,.,TRBJ1-2
CASSQSLSGTQYF,TRBV4-3,.,TRBJ2-3
CASSFTSGAYTGELFF,TRBV27,TRBD2,TRBJ2-2
CASSATTGWQETQYF,TRBV9,TRBD1,TRBJ2-5
CASSLVEVLGWNEQFF,TRBV5-6,.,TRBJ2-1
CASSFQGNTEAFF,TRBV5-1,.,TRBJ1-1
CASTPSGAYPNEQFF,TRBV19,.,TRBJ2-1
CASSQDGVGAGGSGNTIYF,TRBV4-3,.,TRBJ1-3
CASSPGVMNTEAFF,TRBV7-6,.,TRBJ1-1
CASSLSGGAGRETQYF,TRBV5-4,.,TRBJ2-5
CALGQGPDTQYF,TRBV28,TRBD1,TRBJ2-3
CASGLGGNTGELFF,TRBV2,.,TRBJ2-2
CASSPNSPQETQYF,TRBV7-6,.,TRBJ2-5
CASSPTGRQPQHF,TRBV6-1,TRBD1,TRBJ1-5
CAIMTPPNYGYTF,TRBV10-3,.,TRBJ1-2
CASSDGVTEAFF,TRBV4-1,.,TRBJ1-1
CSARKEEKLFF,TRBV29-1,.,TRBJ1-4
CASRLTSLVETQYF,TRBV28,TRBD2,TRBJ2-5
CASSEDRQITDTQYF,TRBV2,.,TRBJ2-3
CASSAGFRDNEQFF,TRBV6-5,.,TRBJ2-1
CASSPQGGDTEAFF,TRBV6-6,.,TRBJ1-1
CASSFGDRGETQYF,TRBV5-6,TRBD1,TRBJ2-5
CASSSQGSTDTQYF,TRBV27,.,TRBJ2-3
CASAEDRGDFNYGYTF,TRBV5-6,TRBD1,TRBJ1-2
CAWSPGQKETQYF,TRBV30,TRBD1,TRBJ2-5
CASSVGLSNTDTQYF,TRBV9,.,TRBJ2-3
CASTAGDRGNRGPQHF,TRBV2,TRBD1,TRBJ1-5
CASIGRQTERELFF,TRBV6-1,.,TRBJ2-2
CASSISRVHTGELFF,TRBV19,.,TRBJ2-2
CASSGQGGTQYF,TRBV2,.,TRBJ2-5
CASSHDTYNEQFF,TRBV6-6,.,TRBJ2-1
CASSKDGGTNSPLHF,TRBV21-1,.,TRBJ1-6
CASSEDYTGELFF,TRBV6-4,.,TRBJ2-2
CASSWDRDQPQHF,TRBV7-6,TRBD1,TRBJ1-5
CASSLSGQGWDTQYF,TRBV7-8,TRBD1,TRBJ2-3
CASSPEDRAGSNQPQHF,TRBV18,TRBD1,TRBJ1-5
CASSLPTGGLNEKLFF,TRBV7-9,TRBD1,TRBJ1-4
CASSNPLGRAGANVLTF,TRBV7-9,TRBD2,TRBJ2-6
CASSLPPASNYNEQFF,TRBV27,.,TRBJ2-1
CASSFGPGKGNTIYF,TRBV7-9,.,TRBJ1-3
CASSQEGPGRIPEAFF,TRBV4-1,.,TRBJ1-1
CASRGNSGGARTDTQYF,TRBV2,TRBD2,TRBJ2-3
CASSPHTDSNQPQHF,TRBV5-8,.,TRBJ1-5
CAISEWSSGVTGELFF,TRBV10-3,TRBD2,TRBJ2-2
CASSQEGQAANYGYTF,TRBV4-1,.,TRBJ1-2
CASSSLPGTDTQYF,TRBV27,.,TRBJ2-3
CASSLESGAYNEQFF,TRBV5-4,TRBD2,TRBJ2-1
CATSEWDTQYF,TRBV27,.,TRBJ2-3
CASSARLERGAGGELFF,TRBV9,TRBD2,TRBJ2-2
CASSLVSSEEKLFF,TRBV5-5,.,TRBJ1-4
CASGITGGVDNEQFF,TRBV4-1,TRBD1,TRBJ2-1
CASSSGQLYGYTF,TRBV7-2,TRBD1,TRBJ1-2